The subject of this entry is one TCR beta chain. The V end lost 3 bases, the J end lost 1 base, and 12 bases lay between the germline ends. CDR3 length equals 15 residues. The authors reverse transcribed roughly 0.5 to 1 ug RNA with random hexamers. TCRdb re-derived calls from the immunoSEQ multiplex PCR reads in MiXCR, one entry per CDR3 protein. Among 95,000 to 150,000 distinct CDR3 sequences listed, 94% were seen once. These data belong to a study of CD8 T cells in Susac syndrome. The receptor was isolated from a human donor in good health. The chain uses TRBV12-3 or TRBV12-4 and TRBJ2-5; D may match TRBD1 or TRBD2 (5 bases each). Sequences were obtained from CD4+ T cells from PBMCs. DNA for the CDR3: TGTGCCAGCAGTTTGAGTCTTGGGGGCCAAGAGACCCAGTACTTC. This translates into CASSLSLGGQETQYF.